Detailed here is one T cell receptor (beta chain). The target antigen is unknown. These data come from a study of OX40 agonist ivuxolimab in advanced cancers. The overall study: Six ivuxolimab dose levels, 0.01 to 10 mg/kg, were given intravenously every 2 weeks. Three patients, one with hepatocellular carcinoma and two with cutaneous melanoma, achieved partial responses. Earlier treatment with anti-PD-1, anti-PD-L1 or anti-CTLA-4 was permitted, and over 35% had received some. Study-wide points: Relative to CD4+ cells, CD8+ T cells on average had more expanded clones.

The germline V gene has CDR1 MNHEY and CDR2 SVGAGI. CDR3 size: 14 residues. V lost 5 bases to trimming and J lost 1 base; unmatched junction nucleotides: 4. Data came from immunoSEQ multiplex PCR; TCRdb stores just in-frame clones and leaves some out. This sample has just over 50,000 clones, with approximately 83% found just once. The TCR originated in an adult with an advanced solid tumor such as melanoma, head and neck, liver or kidney cancer. V usage is TRBV6-5 and J usage is TRBJ1-1; 7 positions agree with TRBD1. The sample here was CD4+ or CD8+ T cells sorted from blood, taken in a trial of the OX40 agonist ivuxolimab. The chain's CDR3 is CASSLGQRNTEAFF. The DNA of the CDR3 is TGTGCCAGCAGTCTGGGACAGCGGAACACTGAAGCTTTCTTT.